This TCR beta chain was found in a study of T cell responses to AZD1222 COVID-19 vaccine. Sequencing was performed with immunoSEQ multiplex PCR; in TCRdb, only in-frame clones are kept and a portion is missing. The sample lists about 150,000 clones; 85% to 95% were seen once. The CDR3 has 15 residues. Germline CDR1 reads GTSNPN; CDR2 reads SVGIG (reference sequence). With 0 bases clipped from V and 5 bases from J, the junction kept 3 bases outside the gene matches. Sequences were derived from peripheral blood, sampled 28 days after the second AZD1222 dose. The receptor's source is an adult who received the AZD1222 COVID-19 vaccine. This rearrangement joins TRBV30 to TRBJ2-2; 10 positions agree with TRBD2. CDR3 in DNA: TGTGCCTGGAGTGTACTAGCGGGAAGTACCGGGGAGCTGTTTTTT. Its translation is CAWSVLAGSTGELFF.